This TCR beta chain was found in a study of regulatory T cells in long-lasting Graves disease. Germline CDR1 MDHEN, CDR2 SYDVKM. This CDR3 region has 15 residues. Trimming cost V 5 bases and J 0 bases; bases outside gene matches: 4. Comment on this clonotype: It is likely a read error, because the conserved phenylalanine at the end of the CDR3 is missing.

Building the TCR beta libraries relied on iRepertoire HTBI primers, and CDR3 regions underwent Arm-PCR. TCRdb re-analysed the multiplex PCR reads in MiXCR, keeping a single row per CDR3 protein. The sample yields some 370,000 distinct CDR3 sequences, 20% seen once. Stated time point: persistent/refractory GD, antithyroid drugs over 5 years with positive TRAb. PBMCs provided the RNA from which the TCR library was made. This specimen was peripheral blood mononuclear cells (PBMCs), taken when the disease was refractory, from a patient treated with antithyroid drugs. This receptor was identified in a female donor with Graves disease. The chain couples TRBV28 to TRBJ2-7; 10 bases are shared with TRBD1. CDR3 coding DNA: TGTGCCAGCAGTGTGTGGGACAGGGGCTCCTACGAGCAGTACCTC. Amino acids: CASSVWDRGSYEQYL.